This TCR beta chain was recorded in a study of cytomegalovirus exposure and HLA in healthy donors. The PCR was carried out with 60 Vbeta primers and 13 Jbeta primers. Sequencing used immunoSEQ multiplex PCR; TCRdb keeps in-frame clones, though not all of them. The sample contains tens of thousands of clones, roughly 80% of which appear only once. Study-level findings and limits: It was reported that the classifier diagnosed cytomegalovirus status with high specificity and sensitivity in both the original and validation cohorts. The authors enumerated over 150 TCR beta chains as linked to cytomegalovirus. Roughly even sequencing depth across donors was the assumption behind the presence/absence analyses.

The CDR3 extends over 15 amino acids. CDR1 and CDR2 from the germline V gene are GTSNPN and SVGIG (reference sequence). The V end lost 2 bases, the J end lost 2 bases, and 14 bases lay between the germline ends. On this clone: The antigen is unknown.

The V gene is TRBV30, the J gene TRBJ2-3; tentatively, D is TRBD2 (5 bases). This sequence originates from a woman aged 30 to 39 in good health and CMV-seronegative. Sequenced: PBMCs. The CDR3, as DNA: TGTGCCTGGAGTATGGTAGCGACGCACACAGATACGCAGTATTTT. Protein: CAWSMVATHTDTQYF.